This TCR beta chain was observed in a study of blood T cell repertoires in COVID-19. The overall study: Italy, Spain and the United States were the sources of the convalescent and acute COVID-19 samples. In each case, the material was cDNA or gDNA derived from T cells, B-cell-depleted T cells, or PBMCs.

With 6 bases clipped from V and 2 bases from J, the junction kept 9 bases outside the gene matches. The CDR3 runs to 15 residues. Per germline, CDR1 SGHRS and CDR2 YFSETQ. Authors' data handling: The assay estimated nucleated cells by amplifying reference gene primers. The protocol was immunoSEQ multiplex PCR, while the TCRdb copy is restricted to in-frame clones and leaves out a portion. That table furnishes V, J and clone size, whereas the DNA furnished D and trimming. This table holds 150,000 to 200,000 clones, approximately 86% found once. It was during active infection that Seattle patients were enrolled and then longitudinally followed.

The gene calls are TRBV5-1 and TRBJ1-1, with 8 bases matching TRBD1. The sequence came from a woman aged 80 or over with COVID-19, enrolled during active disease. Sequences were obtained from peripheral blood. The CDR3 reads CASTTGGPLNTEAFF. The CDR3 DNA reads as TGCGCCAGCACCACAGGGGGTCCACTAAACACTGAAGCTTTCTTT.